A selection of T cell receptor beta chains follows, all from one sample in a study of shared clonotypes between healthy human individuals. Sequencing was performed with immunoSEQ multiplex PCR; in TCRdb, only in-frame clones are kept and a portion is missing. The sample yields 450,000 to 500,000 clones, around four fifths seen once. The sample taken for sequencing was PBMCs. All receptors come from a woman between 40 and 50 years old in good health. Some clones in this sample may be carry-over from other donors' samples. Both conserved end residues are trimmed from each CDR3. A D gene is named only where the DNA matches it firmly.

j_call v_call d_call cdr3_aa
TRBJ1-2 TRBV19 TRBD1 ASSFTPGQDYGYT
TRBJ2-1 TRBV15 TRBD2 ATSRDGRLAGGDEQF
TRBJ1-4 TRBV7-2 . ASSLNRVGTNEKLF
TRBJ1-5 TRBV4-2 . ASSQGTRENQPQH
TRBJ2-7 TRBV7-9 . ASRGDSYEQY
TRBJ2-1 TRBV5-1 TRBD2 ASSLVLAGGPNEQF
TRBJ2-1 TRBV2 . ASRADYSSYNEQF
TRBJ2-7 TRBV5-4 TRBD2 ASSLAQLAGGQQY
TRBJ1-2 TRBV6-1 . ASSDRYYGYT
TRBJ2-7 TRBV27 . ASRPRGAKAAQY
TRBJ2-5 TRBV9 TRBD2 ASCVGGRAQETQY
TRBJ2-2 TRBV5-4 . ASSPPGTGELF
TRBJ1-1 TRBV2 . ASEVGRNTEAF
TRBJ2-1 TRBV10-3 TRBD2 AISELGTSGASNNEQF
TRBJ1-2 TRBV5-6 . ASSLAVWGYGYT
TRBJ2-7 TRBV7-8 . ASSYRASYEQY
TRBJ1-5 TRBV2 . ASSEVRAITDQPQH
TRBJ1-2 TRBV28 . ASRPSGNLYGYT
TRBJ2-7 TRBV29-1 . SVEEATYEQY
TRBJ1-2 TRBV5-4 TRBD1 ASSSRTGSNYGYT
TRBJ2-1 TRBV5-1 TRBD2 ASSLEGGRALAWEQF
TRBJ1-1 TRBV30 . AWRHQNTEAF
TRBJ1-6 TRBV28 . ASNPPWSPLH
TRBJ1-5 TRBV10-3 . ASRGGGQPQH
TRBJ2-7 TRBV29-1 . SVGGSYEQY
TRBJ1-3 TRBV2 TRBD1 ASSPGQGGSGNTIY
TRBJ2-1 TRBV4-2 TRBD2 ASSQDSGGRAYNEQF
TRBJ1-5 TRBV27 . ASSSLEGGGNQPQH
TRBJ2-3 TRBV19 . ASPQCILGTDTQY
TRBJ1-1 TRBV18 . ASSGVENTEAF
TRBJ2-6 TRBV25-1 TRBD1 AVQTGASSGANVLT
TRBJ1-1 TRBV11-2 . ASSLVYRVNTEAF
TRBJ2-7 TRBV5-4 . ASSFGIYEQY
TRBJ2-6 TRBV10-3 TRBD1 AISGGTVRVSGANVLT
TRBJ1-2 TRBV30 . AWRARGYYGYT
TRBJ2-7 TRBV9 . ASSVGGGFLSYEQY
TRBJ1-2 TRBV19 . ASSRGNPSVYGYT
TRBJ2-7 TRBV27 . ASSLTTGIYEQY
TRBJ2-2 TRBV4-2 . ASSQSTADTGELF
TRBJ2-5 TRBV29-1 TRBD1 SVGGQPQY